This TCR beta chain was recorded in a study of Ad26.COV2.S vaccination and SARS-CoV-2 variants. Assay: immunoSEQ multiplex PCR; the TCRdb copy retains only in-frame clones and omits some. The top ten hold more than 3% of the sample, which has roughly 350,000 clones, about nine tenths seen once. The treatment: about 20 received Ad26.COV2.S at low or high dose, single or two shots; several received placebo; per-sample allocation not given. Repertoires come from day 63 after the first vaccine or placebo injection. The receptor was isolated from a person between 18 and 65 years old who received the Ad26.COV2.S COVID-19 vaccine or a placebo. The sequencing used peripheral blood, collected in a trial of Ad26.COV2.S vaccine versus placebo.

The CDR3 loop reads CASMQGTRGYTF. CDR3 bases: TGTGCCAGCATGCAGGGCACTAGGGGCTACACCTTC. This chain connects TRBV2 to TRBJ1-2; TRBD1 is a possible D gene (5 bases). The CDR3 is 12 amino acids. V dropped 7 bases and J dropped 8 bases, with 14 bases sitting between them. Germline V lookup: CDR1 SNHLY, CDR2 FYNNEI.